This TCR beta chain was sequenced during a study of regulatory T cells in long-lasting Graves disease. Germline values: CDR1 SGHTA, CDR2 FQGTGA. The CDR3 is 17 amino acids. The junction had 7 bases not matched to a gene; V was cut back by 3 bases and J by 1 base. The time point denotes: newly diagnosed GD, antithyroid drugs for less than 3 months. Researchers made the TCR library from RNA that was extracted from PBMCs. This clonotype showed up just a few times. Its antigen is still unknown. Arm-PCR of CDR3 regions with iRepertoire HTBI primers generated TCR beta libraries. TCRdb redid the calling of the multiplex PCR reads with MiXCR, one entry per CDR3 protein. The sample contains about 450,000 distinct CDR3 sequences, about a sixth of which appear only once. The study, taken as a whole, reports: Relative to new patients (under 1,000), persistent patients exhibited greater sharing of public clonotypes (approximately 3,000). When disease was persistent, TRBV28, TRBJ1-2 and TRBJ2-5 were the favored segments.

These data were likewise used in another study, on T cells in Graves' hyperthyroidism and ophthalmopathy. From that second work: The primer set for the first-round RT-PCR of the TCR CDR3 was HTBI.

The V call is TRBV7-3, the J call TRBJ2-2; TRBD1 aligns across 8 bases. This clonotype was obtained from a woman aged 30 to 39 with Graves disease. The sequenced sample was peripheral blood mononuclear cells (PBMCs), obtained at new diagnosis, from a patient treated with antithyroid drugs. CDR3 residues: CASSFRTGTGNTGELFF. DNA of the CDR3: TGTGCCAGCAGCTTTCGGACAGGGACTGGGAACACCGGGGAGCTGTTTTTT.